This TCR beta chain emerged from a study of T cells after yellow fever vaccination. On the study more broadly: Preparing low-cell-number fractions relied on SMART-Seq v4 Ultra Low Input.

Overall study findings and caveats: The appearance of a small share of clonotypes in both CD4 and CD8 compartments was observed. The study re-detected most primary-vaccination clones after the booster (under 97% CD4, approximately 88% CD8).

The germline gives CDR1 SGHTA, CDR2 FQGTGA. The CDR3 is 15 amino acids. The V segment lost 3 bases and the J segment 3 bases; nucleotides outside the gene matches: 6. In TCRdb, the 5' RACE reads were re-called with MiXCR into one record per CDR3 protein. The data contain more than 90,000 distinct CDR3 sequences, about 7% of them seen just once; the ten biggest clones take up approximately 2.7%. This clonotype showed up many times. Its antigen is not identified. The receptor's source is a man aged 18 to 29 who received the YFV17D yellow fever vaccine. The sequencing used CD4+ T cells sorted from PBMCs, collected about 49 days after the first yellow fever vaccination. The rearrangement joins TRBV7-3 to TRBJ2-3, with 7 bases that match TRBD2. The CDR3 DNA reads TGTGCCAGCAGCTTTGGGGGGGGATTGACAGATACGCAGTATTTT. The encoded protein is CASSFGGGLTDTQYF.